Here is one T cell receptor beta chain with its context. Its cognate antigen has yet to be identified. No base quality information exists; no much larger clone differs at one position. The donors were healthy, HIV-negative adults with no recently reported acute infections or vaccinations. Every donor was a Caucasian adult living in Nashville, Tennessee, USA. CD4+ T cells were enriched by magnetic negative selection, after which naive cells were positively selected on CD45RA and the negative fraction was taken as the memory subset. After blood collection by leukapheresis, PBMCs were isolated using Ficoll-Histopaque density gradient centrifugation and then cryopreserved in the vapor phase of liquid nitrogen. Purity and quantity of every magnetically sorted T cell population were checked by analytical flow cytometry. Each sorted fraction had its genomic DNA isolated and then quantified by UV absorbance on a Nanodrop 2000c.

This sample stems from a study of shared clonotypes between healthy human individuals (dated by TCRdb to the early 2020s). Study-wide context: A couple of women and three men aged 18 to 49 years were included in the cohort. For each donor, three plates each were used for CD4 naive and CD4 memory, two plates were used for CD8 naive, and one plate was used for CD8 memory. To estimate repertoire size and how much clonotypes are shared between individuals, the study performed deep sequencing of blood TCR repertoires from a few healthy adults. Libraries were prepared and TCR repertoires were sequenced by different laboratories using diverse techniques, in order to increase sequencing depth and limit assay-specific biases. Each donor's leukapheresis produced roughly between roughly 0.85 and 9.5 billion PBMCs. General findings and caveats noted by the study authors: Higher generation probabilities were observed for clonotypes shared by all four sorted-subset donors than for non-shared clonotypes. Based on pairwise subsampling, the degree of clonotype sharing among donors was expected to be affected by sequencing depth. About 5% of naive CD4, 3% to 3.5% of naive CD8, around 2.3% of memory CD4, and around 0.4% of memory CD8 clonotypes were shared across several donors. The genetic and exposure-history diversity represented was limited by the small number of donors. Sampling was limited to blood, and TCR repertoires in tissue likely differ from TCR repertoires in blood. Rarefaction of sorted-subset datasets indicated incomplete sequencing despite the large sequencing depth. Naive subsets generally had larger estimated clonotype richness than memory subsets.

Using the deep immunoSEQ assay, multiplex PCR amplified TCR CDR3 regions from genomic DNA. Extracted genomic DNA from each cell subset was distributed evenly across all wells of several immunoSEQ 96-well plates, and each plate was treated as a replicate. For sorted subsets, about 200 ng genomic DNA, equal to 30,000 to 35,000 T cell genomes, was loaded into each replicate PCR. Purified libraries were quantified with a Qubit 3.0 fluorometer, sized on a Bioanalyzer 2100, and re-quantified with the KAPA Library Quantification kit. A separate single-read 150-cycle Illumina NextSeq 550 flow cell was used to sequence each immunoSEQ 96-well plate. In the source study's methods: Because only junctional sequences without quality scores were contained in the immunoSEQ output, filtering matching that applied to full-length reads could not be performed. Sequences were annotated with PyIR, a Python wrapper for IgBLAST v1.9, and V/J genes and CDR3 were assigned using IMGT germline references. Reads with weak V/J assignments (E-value above 1e-6), missing CDR3, stop codons, out-of-frame junctions, or ambiguous translated residues were removed. V3J clonotypes were defined as sequences sharing the same inferred V gene, J gene, and CDR3 amino acid sequence. Percentage overlap between repertoires was calculated by dividing the number of shared unique clonotypes by the size of the smaller repertoire. Three approaches were used to assess repertoire richness: RTK rarefaction, the Chao1 estimator, and Recon v2.1 estimates of unobserved clonotypes. For all TCRbeta clonotypes obtained by the gDNA method from several donors, generation probabilities were computed with OLGA. Drawn from immuneACCESS, this table holds only the in-frame rearrangements with V and J called that TCRdb kept. Clones are partly lost; checked studies trace under half to an unresolved V gene and leave the rest unexplained. V, J and clone size are those of that table, while D and trimming were read from the DNA. Recorded for this sample are over a million clones; around 95% of them occurred a single time. The top ten constitute about 1.2% of the sample.

Trimming removed 0 bases from V and 1 base from J; the gene matches leave 12 bases unexplained. The germline V gene (reference sequence) sets CDR1 to LNHNV and CDR2 to YYDKDF. Measured from the cysteine to the phenylalanine, the CDR3 is 20 residues long. Just CDR3 DNA is preserved here, 60 bases in frame from base 1. This TCR derives from a man aged 25 to 40 in good health. The V and J genes are TRBV15 and TRBJ2-4, with 10 bases matching TRBD2. Sequenced input: naive CD4+ T cells sorted from blood. The cell subset or site label for this specimen denotes: CD45RA+ positively selected. The sequence in DNA is TGTGCCACCAGCAGAGATCCCCTAGCGGGAGTTGACTTTGCCAAAAACATTCAGTACTTC. Translated, this is CATSRDPLAGVDFAKNIQYF.